These T cell receptor beta chains were read from a single sample in a study of cytomegalovirus exposure and HLA in healthy donors. Here immunoSEQ multiplex PCR was the method, and the copy in TCRdb shows in-frame clones only, minus some. Among some 150,000 clones listed, around nine tenths were seen once. Sequencing input: PBMCs. These receptor sequences come from a woman aged 30 to 39 in good health and CMV-seronegative. The conserved cysteine and the conserved F or W are not part of the CDR3 here. Size is omitted from some rows. Given values are once, few, many or a class for expanded clones.

TRBJ1-2 | NA | TRBV6-5 | 13 | ASSYSTGALYGYT
TRBJ2-6 | NA | TRBV15 | 13 | ATSRDPGGANVLT
TRBJ1-2 | NA | TRBV5-1 | 14 | ASSLPSGTVNYGYT
TRBJ1-2 | NA | TRBV4-3 | 15 | ASSQDITGGGGSGYT
TRBJ2-7 | NA | TRBV28 | 12 | ASGVIQGAHEQY
TRBJ2-5 | NA | TRBV27 | 13 | ASSPDGRGLETQY
TRBJ2-3 | NA | TRBV6-1 | 12 | ASRDNRELDTQY
TRBJ1-2 | NA | TRBV28 | 14 | ASSLLAGGAGYGYT
TRBJ1-2 | NA | TRBV5-6 | 14 | ASSATGWGPNYGYT
TRBJ2-7 | NA | TRBV27 | 13 | ASSPRQGFSYEQY
TRBJ2-1 | NA | TRBV6-5 | 11 | ASRWGSYNEQF
TRBJ2-7 | NA | TRBV2 | 9 | ASRRSYEQY
TRBJ1-3 | once | TRBV18 | 13 | ASSWDTSSGNTIY
TRBJ2-1 | NA | TRBV7-9 | 14 | ASSQGLAGSLAEQF
TRBJ2-1 | NA | TRBV11-1 | 14 | ASSPRGGGYYNEQF
TRBJ2-5 | NA | TRBV9 | 11 | ASSVVSGETQY
TRBJ1-4 | once | TRBV28 | 12 | ASSFSGSNEKLF
TRBJ1-5 | NA | TRBV4-1 | 13 | ASSQGRGWGQPQH
TRBJ1-2 | NA | TRBV4-3 | 14 | ASSPGLLNFGYGYT
TRBJ1-5 | NA | TRBV19 | 13 | ASSADSYSNQPQH
TRBJ2-1 | NA | TRBV19 | 12 | ASSSPGFYNEQF
TRBJ1-4 | NA | TRBV6-5 | 12 | ASSYSSGGAKLF
TRBJ2-1 | once | TRBV5-1 | 13 | ASSLARRQGNEQF
TRBJ1-2 | NA | TRBV27 | 12 | ASSFDRSDYGYT
TRBJ2-7 | NA | TRBV9 | 13 | ASSVTGTGPYEQY
NA | NA | TRBV7-2 | 13 | ASSLWASGWNEQY
TRBJ2-1 | NA | TRBV5-4 | 12 | ASSLPSGRDEQF
TRBJ1-2 | NA | TRBV28 | 11 | ASSPTGNYGYT
TRBJ2-1 | NA | TRBV19 | 13 | ASSIDLPTYNEQF
TRBJ1-2 | NA | TRBV19 | 11 | ASSKDRVDGYT
TRBJ1-2 | NA | TRBV6-6 | 13 | ASSPDRGRFYGYT
TRBJ2-1 | once | TRBV4-3 | 16 | ASSQLSGNPLSYNEQF
TRBJ1-6 | NA | TRBV6-5 | 13 | ASRRTGGDHSPLH
TRBJ2-5 | NA | TRBV27 | 11 | ASSLLYQETQY
TRBJ2-1 | NA | TRBV9 | 14 | ASSSSGRGSYNEQF
TRBJ1-5 | NA | TRBV7-9 | 9 | ASSLNQPQH
TRBJ2-5 | NA | TRBV7-2 | 14 | ASSLPSHKPQETQY
TRBJ1-4 | NA | TRBV10-1 | 15 | ASRRPGGISANEKLF
TRBJ2-1 | NA | TRBV7-2 | 10 | ASSFMRNEQF
TRBJ1-1 | NA | TRBV7-9 | 12 | ASSPTAANTEAF
TRBJ1-5 | NA | TRBV7-8 | 14 | ASSLEGTSSNQPQH
TRBJ1-2 | few | TRBV28 | 11 | ASSQDRLYGYT
TRBJ1-2 | NA | TRBV7-8 | 13 | ASSSGQGANYGYT
TRBJ2-4 | NA | TRBV2 | 14 | ASRLRSPSQSDIQY
TRBJ1-2 | once | TRBV27 | 11 | ASRGQGAYGYT
TRBJ2-7 | NA | TRBV28 | 14 | ASSSHSGQGSYEQY
TRBJ1-6 | NA | TRBV27 | 16 | ASSLSQGWSSYNSPLH
TRBJ2-4 | NA | TRBV18 | 16 | ASSPSTTGTGAKNIQY
TRBJ2-3 | NA | TRBV30 | 11 | AWIPGGTDTQY
TRBJ2-7 | once | TRBV28 | 14 | ASSSEARGQGSEQY
TRBJ2-7 | once | TRBV29-1 | 14 | SVVPATSGISYEQY
TRBJ1-4 | NA | TRBV11-1 | 13 | ASSLTPGWSEKLF
TRBJ1-5 | few | TRBV28 | 12 | ASSSGQGPQPQH
TRBJ2-1 | NA | TRBV28 | 11 | ASRAIRDNEQF
TRBJ1-2 | NA | TRBV19 | 10 | ASRNGPDGYT
TRBJ2-5 | NA | TRBV5-4 | 13 | ASSTRRAGVETQY
TRBJ1-5 | NA | TRBV5-6 | 14 | ASSLGGQFNNQPQH
TRBJ1-2 | NA | TRBV11-2 | 15 | ASSYRTGGVGGYGYT